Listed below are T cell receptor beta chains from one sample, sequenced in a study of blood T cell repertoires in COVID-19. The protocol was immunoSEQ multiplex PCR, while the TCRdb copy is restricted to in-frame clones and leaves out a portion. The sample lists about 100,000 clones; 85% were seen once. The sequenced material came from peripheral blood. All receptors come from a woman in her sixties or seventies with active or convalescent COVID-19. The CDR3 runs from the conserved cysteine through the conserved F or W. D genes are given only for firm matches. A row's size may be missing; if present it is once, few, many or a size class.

TGTGCCTGGAGCCCGGGACAGGGTCCCCTCGATACGCAGTATTTT,CAWSPGQGPLDTQYF,TRBV30,NA,TRBD1,TRBJ2-3
TGTGCCAGCAGCACCGACAGGAATCAGCCCCAGCATTTT,CASSTDRNQPQHF,TRBV7-2,once,NA,TRBJ1-5
TGTGCCTTATCCGCGGGACAGGGGGCGTCTCGGTGGGAACTGTTTTTT,CALSAGQGASRWELFF,TRBV30,once,TRBD1,TRBJ1-4
TGTGCCAGCACCCGGAGCTCCTACGAGCAGTACTTC,CASTRSSYEQYF,TRBV2,NA,NA,TRBJ2-7
TGTGCCAGCAGCTTAGCAGCCGGAGGCTTTGTAGACTATGGCTACACCTTC,CASSLAAGGFVDYGYTF,TRBV7-8,once,NA,TRBJ1-2
TGTGCCACCAGTGAGTCCAGGGGGCGGAACCACGAAGCTTTCTTT,CATSESRGRNHEAFF,TRBV24-1,NA,TRBD1,TRBJ1-1
TGTGCCAGCAGCTCCCGGGGAGGGGGCACTGAAGCTTTCTTT,CASSSRGGGTEAFF,TRBV7-8,NA,NA,TRBJ1-1
TGTGCCAGCAGTGGAGACAGGGGGCCTAATGAAAAACTGTTTTTT,CASSGDRGPNEKLFF,TRBV2,once,TRBD1,TRBJ1-4
TGCGCCAGCAGCTTGTTCACGAGCTCCTATAATTCACCCCTCCACTTT,CASSLFTSSYNSPLHF,TRBV5-1,few,NA,TRBJ1-6
TGTGCCAGCAGCCAAGTTAACGAGCAGTACTTC,CASSQVNEQYF,TRBV3-1/TRBV3-2,NA,NA,TRBJ2-7
TGTGCCAGCAGCTTATTTCGGGGTCAGAACACTGAAGCTTTCTTT,CASSLFRGQNTEAFF,TRBV7-6,once,NA,TRBJ1-1
TGTGCCAGCAGTTTGGGGGGGCTGGTGGCCGGGGAGCTGTTTTTT,CASSLGGLVAGELFF,TRBV28,once,NA,TRBJ2-2
TGTGCCAGCAGCTCCCGAGGTAGCACAGATACGCAGTATTTT,CASSSRGSTDTQYF,TRBV11-2,NA,NA,TRBJ2-3
TGTGCCGGCGGACTAGCGGGAGCTATGTCCGACCAAGAGACCCAGTACTTC,CAGGLAGAMSDQETQYF,TRBV30,NA,TRBD2,TRBJ2-5
TGTGCCACCAGCAGAGGCTCAGGGCGTGAAGATACGCAGTATTTT,CATSRGSGREDTQYF,TRBV15,NA,NA,TRBJ2-3
TGTGCCAGCAGCCAGGGGGCGGATTCACCCCTCCACTTT,CASSQGADSPLHF,TRBV3-1/TRBV3-2,NA,NA,TRBJ1-6
TGTGCCAGCAGCTTAGACCTAGCGGGAAAGAATGAGCAGTTCTTC,CASSLDLAGKNEQFF,TRBV7-2,NA,TRBD2,TRBJ2-1
TGTGCCATCAGTGAGGGCCTTAAGAGCAATCAGCCCCAGCATTTT,CAISEGLKSNQPQHF,TRBV10-3,NA,NA,TRBJ1-5
TGTGCCAGCAAGAGTCCAACTAATGAAAAACTGTTTTTT,CASKSPTNEKLFF,TRBV28,NA,NA,TRBJ1-4
TGTGCCAGCAGCTTCGCGGGGGGGCAGTATAGTGAGCAGTTCTTC,CASSFAGGQYSEQFF,TRBV7-2,NA,TRBD2,TRBJ2-1
TGTGCCAGCAGCCCGACTAGCGGGAGGGGGGAGCAGTACTTC,CASSPTSGRGEQYF,TRBV2,NA,TRBD2,TRBJ2-7
TGTGCCAGCAGCTTGGGCTCAGGGGCCCCTGAAGCTTTCTTT,CASSLGSGAPEAFF,TRBV5-4,NA,NA,TRBJ1-1
TGTGCCAGCAGCTCGGGGACAGGGGCCCCCAGTGGGCGCACAGATACGCAGTATTTT,CASSSGTGAPSGRTDTQYF,TRBV11-2,once,TRBD1,TRBJ2-3
TGTGCCAGCGCCTTGGGGGCTGGGTTGGAGACCCAGTACTTC,CASALGAGLETQYF,TRBV5-6,NA,NA,TRBJ2-5
TGTGCCAGCAGTTTATTCGTAAATAACTATGGCTACACCTTC,CASSLFVNNYGYTF,TRBV28,NA,NA,TRBJ1-2
TGTGCCACCAGTGATCCCCTCCCCAGCGGAAGGTCCTACAATGAGCAGTTCTTC,CATSDPLPSGRSYNEQFF,TRBV24-1,NA,NA,TRBJ2-1
TGTGCCACCAGCAGAGAGAGGGGGCGCGGAGATACGCAGTATTTT,CATSRERGRGDTQYF,TRBV15,NA,TRBD1,TRBJ2-3
TGTGCCAGCAGTGAATGGGCAGCTACTAATCAGCCCCAGCATTTT,CASSEWAATNQPQHF,TRBV2,NA,NA,TRBJ1-5
TGTGCCAGCAGCTTTGGGACAGGGAATAATCAGCCCCAGCATTTT,CASSFGTGNNQPQHF,TRBV7-9,NA,TRBD1,TRBJ1-5
TGTGCCAGCAGCTTCCTCGGGACAGGGGGCTTTGGCACTGAAGCTTTCTTT,CASSFLGTGGFGTEAFF,TRBV11-3,once,TRBD1,TRBJ1-1
TGTGCCAGTATTGATAGGGGGCTAGCGGGAAATTTGGGTGAGCAGTTCTTC,CASIDRGLAGNLGEQFF,TRBV19,NA,TRBD2,TRBJ2-1
TGTGCCAGCAGTGTCTTAGGGCAGGGGATTGGCTTC,CASSVLGQGIGF,TRBV2,NA,NA,TRBJ2-7
TGTGCCAGTAGTTCTTTGACAGGCAACTATGGCTACACCTTC,CASSSLTGNYGYTF,TRBV19,NA,NA,TRBJ1-2
TGTGCCAGCAGCTCCGGCCCGACAGGCGGGAATGAAAAACTGTTTTTT,CASSSGPTGGNEKLFF,TRBV7-9,NA,NA,TRBJ1-4
TGTGCCAGCAGCTTGGGGGCCCTCTACGAGCAGTACTTC,CASSLGALYEQYF,TRBV5-6,NA,NA,TRBJ2-7
TGCGCCAGCATGGCCGGGTCCGGCACCATATATTTT,CASMAGSGTIYF,TRBV10-1,NA,NA,TRBJ1-3
TGTGCCAGCAGTGAAAATGGGCAGGGGTACTGGTACGAGCAGTACTTC,CASSENGQGYWYEQYF,TRBV6-1,once,NA,TRBJ2-7
TGTGCCAGCAGACGGGGACAGGGAAACACTGAAGCTTTCTTT,CASRRGQGNTEAFF,TRBV2,NA,TRBD1,TRBJ1-1
TGTGCCAGCAACTCGCGGGAGAGGGATGAGCAGTTCTTC,CASNSRERDEQFF,TRBV28,NA,TRBD2,TRBJ2-1
TGTGCCTGGACGGCAGGGGATGGCTACACCTTC,CAWTAGDGYTF,TRBV30,NA,NA,TRBJ1-2
TGTGCCAGCAGTTCGACAGGGTGGACTGAAGCTTTCTTT,CASSSTGWTEAFF,TRBV28,NA,TRBD1,TRBJ1-1
TGTGCCAGCAACCAGCGGGAGGCTGAGCAGTTCTTC,CASNQREAEQFF,TRBV28,once,TRBD2,TRBJ2-1
TGTGCCAGTAGTATAGATCCCAGCGGGGGCACAGATACGCAGTATTTT,CASSIDPSGGTDTQYF,TRBV19,once,TRBD2,TRBJ2-3
TGTGCCAGCACCCCTATAGGGGGGGGGAGGAACACCGGGGAGCTGTTTTTT,CASTPIGGGRNTGELFF,TRBV21-1,NA,NA,TRBJ2-2
TGTGCCAGCAGCTTCGGGGGACAGGACAATCAGCCCCAGCATTTT,CASSFGGQDNQPQHF,TRBV11-3,few,TRBD1,TRBJ1-5
TGTGCCAGCAGTCCGTTACCAGGGGGAGATACGCAGTATTTT,CASSPLPGGDTQYF,TRBV2,NA,TRBD1,TRBJ2-3
TGCGCCAGCAGCCGTGACAGCTCTGGAAACACCATATATTTT,CASSRDSSGNTIYF,TRBV5-1,NA,NA,TRBJ1-3
TGTGCCACCAGTGATCCAGGGGGCAAAGCTTTCTTT,CATSDPGGKAFF,TRBV24-1,few,TRBD1,TRBJ1-1
TGTGCCAGCAGTCCTCAGGGGGCGGGGGAGCAGTACTTC,CASSPQGAGEQYF,TRBV12-3/TRBV12-4,NA,TRBD1,TRBJ2-7
TGTGCCAGCAGCTTCCGGGGGTTAGTAGAGACCCAGTACTTC,CASSFRGLVETQYF,TRBV11-2,once,NA,TRBJ2-5
TGCAGCGTCCAGGTACAGGGGACCTACGAGCAGTACTTC,CSVQVQGTYEQYF,TRBV29-1,NA,TRBD1,TRBJ2-7
TGTGCCAGCAGTTTTCAGGACAGGGGCCCTCTCGCAGATACGCAGTATTTT,CASSFQDRGPLADTQYF,TRBV6-2/TRBV6-3,NA,TRBD1,TRBJ2-3
TGTGCCAGCAGCTTTAGCGGGCCTACCTACGAGCAGTACTTC,CASSFSGPTYEQYF,TRBV11-3,NA,TRBD2,TRBJ2-7
TGCGCCAGCAGCCAAGTACAGAGCTCTGGAAACACCATATATTTT,CASSQVQSSGNTIYF,TRBV4-1,NA,NA,TRBJ1-3
TGTGCCACCAGTGATCATCCTGGGGGGGGGCTCGGGTCGAATGGCTACACCTTC,CATSDHPGGGLGSNGYTF,TRBV24-1,once,NA,TRBJ1-2
TGTGCCAGCAGCTACGCGGGGGGCGCTGAAGCTTTCTTT,CASSYAGGAEAFF,TRBV7-9,NA,NA,TRBJ1-1
TGTGCCAGCAGCTTAGATGGAGGCGGGGGCGGAGATACGCAGTATTTT,CASSLDGGGGGDTQYF,TRBV11-2,NA,NA,TRBJ2-3